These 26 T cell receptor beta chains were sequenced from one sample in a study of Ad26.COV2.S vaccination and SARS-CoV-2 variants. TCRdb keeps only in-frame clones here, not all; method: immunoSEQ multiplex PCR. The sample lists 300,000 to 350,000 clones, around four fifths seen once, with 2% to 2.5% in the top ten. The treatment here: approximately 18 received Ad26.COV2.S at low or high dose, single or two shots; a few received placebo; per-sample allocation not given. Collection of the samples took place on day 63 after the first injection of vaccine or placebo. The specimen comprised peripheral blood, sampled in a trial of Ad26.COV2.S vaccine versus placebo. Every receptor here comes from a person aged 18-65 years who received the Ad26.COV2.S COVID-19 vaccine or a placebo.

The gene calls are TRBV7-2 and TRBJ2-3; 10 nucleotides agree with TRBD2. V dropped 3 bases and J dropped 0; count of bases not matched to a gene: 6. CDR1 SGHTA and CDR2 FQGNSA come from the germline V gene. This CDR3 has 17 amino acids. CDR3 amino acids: CASSFRAGGPSTDTQYF. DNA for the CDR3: TGTGCCAGCAGCTTTAGAGCGGGGGGGCCGAGCACAGATACGCAGTATTTT.

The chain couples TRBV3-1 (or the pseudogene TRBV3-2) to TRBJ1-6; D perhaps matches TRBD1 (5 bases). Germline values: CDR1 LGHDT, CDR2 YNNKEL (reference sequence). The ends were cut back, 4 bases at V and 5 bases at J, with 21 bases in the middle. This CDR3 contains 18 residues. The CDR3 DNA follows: TGTGCCAGCAGCCTGCCTCCAGGAGGGGCGGGTAATAATTCACCCCTCCACTTT. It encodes CASSLPPGGAGNNSPLHF.

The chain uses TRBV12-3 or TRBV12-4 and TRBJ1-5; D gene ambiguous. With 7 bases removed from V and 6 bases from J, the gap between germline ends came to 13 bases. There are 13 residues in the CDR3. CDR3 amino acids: CASTFERSQPQHF. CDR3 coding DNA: TGTGCCAGCACCTTTGAGAGGAGTCAGCCCCAGCATTTT.

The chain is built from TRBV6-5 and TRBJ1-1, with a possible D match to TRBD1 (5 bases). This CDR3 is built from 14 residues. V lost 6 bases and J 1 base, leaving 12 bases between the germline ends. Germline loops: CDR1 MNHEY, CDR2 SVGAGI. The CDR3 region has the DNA TGTGCCAGCAGGGGGCCGGCCGGGAACACTGAAGCTTTCTTT. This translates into CASRGPAGNTEAFF.

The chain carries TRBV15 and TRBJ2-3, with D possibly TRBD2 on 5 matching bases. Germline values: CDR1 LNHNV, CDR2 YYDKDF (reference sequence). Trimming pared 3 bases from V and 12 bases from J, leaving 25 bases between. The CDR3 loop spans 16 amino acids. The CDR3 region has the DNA TGTGCCACCAGCAGGGACGGCGGGTCTGGTGGTATTATACAGTATTTT. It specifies CATSRDGGSGGIIQYF.

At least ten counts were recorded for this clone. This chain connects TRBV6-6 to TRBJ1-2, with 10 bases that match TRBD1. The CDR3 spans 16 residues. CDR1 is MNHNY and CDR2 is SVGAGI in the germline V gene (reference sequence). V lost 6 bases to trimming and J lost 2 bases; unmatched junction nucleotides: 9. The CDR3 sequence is CASRTGGAYQNYGYTF. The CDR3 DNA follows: TGTGCCAGCAGGACAGGGGGCGCCTACCAAAACTATGGCTACACCTTC.

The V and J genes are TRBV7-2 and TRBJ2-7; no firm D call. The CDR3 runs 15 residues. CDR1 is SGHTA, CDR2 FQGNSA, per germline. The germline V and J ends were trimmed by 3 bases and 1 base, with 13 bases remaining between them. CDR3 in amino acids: CASSFGRLSSYEQYF. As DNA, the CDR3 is TGTGCCAGCAGCTTCGGTCGATTATCATCCTACGAGCAGTACTTC.

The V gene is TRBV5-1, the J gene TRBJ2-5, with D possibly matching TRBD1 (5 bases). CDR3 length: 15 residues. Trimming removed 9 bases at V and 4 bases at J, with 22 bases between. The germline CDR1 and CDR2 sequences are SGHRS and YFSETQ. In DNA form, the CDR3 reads TGCGCCACCGCTCCCAGGGCAGCGCAGGGAGAGACCCAGTACTTC. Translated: CATAPRAAQGETQYF.

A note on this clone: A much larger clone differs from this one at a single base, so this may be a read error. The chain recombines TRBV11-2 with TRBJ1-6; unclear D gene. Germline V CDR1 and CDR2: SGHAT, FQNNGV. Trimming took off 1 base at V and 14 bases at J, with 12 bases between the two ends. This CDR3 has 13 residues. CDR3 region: CASSLAYSPALHF. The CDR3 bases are TGTGCCAGCAGCTTAGCATATTCCCCCGCCCTCCACTTT.

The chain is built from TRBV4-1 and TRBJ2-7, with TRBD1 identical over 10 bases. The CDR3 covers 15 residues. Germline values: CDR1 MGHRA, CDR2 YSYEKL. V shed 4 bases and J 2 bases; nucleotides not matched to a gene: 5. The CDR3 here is CASSLVGTGAYEQYF. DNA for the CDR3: TGCGCCAGCAGCCTAGTAGGGACAGGGGCCTACGAGCAGTACTTC.

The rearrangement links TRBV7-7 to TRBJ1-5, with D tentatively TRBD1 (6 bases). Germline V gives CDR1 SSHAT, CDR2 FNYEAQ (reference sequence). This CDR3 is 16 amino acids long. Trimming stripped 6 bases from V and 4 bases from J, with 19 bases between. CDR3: CASRTPEGHRNQPQHF. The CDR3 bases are TGTGCCAGCAGGACCCCAGAGGGACACCGAAATCAGCCCCAGCATTTT.

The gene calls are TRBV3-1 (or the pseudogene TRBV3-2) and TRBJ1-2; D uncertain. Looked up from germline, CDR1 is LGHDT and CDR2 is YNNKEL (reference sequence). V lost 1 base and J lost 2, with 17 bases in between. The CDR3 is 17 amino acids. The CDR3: CASSQAVSFKGNYGYTF. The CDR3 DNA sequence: TGTGCCAGCAGCCAAGCGGTCAGCTTTAAGGGCAACTATGGCTACACCTTC.

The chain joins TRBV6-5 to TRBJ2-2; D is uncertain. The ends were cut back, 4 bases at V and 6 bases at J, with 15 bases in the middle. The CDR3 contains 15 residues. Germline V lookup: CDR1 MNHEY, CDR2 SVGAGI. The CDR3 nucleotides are TGTGCCAGCAGTTTCAAACGTAGCATACCCGGGGAGCTGTTTTTT. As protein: CASSFKRSIPGELFF.

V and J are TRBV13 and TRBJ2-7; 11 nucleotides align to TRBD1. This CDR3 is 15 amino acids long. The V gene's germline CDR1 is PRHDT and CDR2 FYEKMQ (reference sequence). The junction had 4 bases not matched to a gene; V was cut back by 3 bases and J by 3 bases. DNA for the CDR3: TGTGCCAGCAGCTTCTCCGGGACAGGGGGCTACGAGCAGTACTTC. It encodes CASSFSGTGGYEQYF.

CDR3 bases: TGTGCCAGCAGTGGCCCCAGAAGACTCTCTGGAAACACCATATATTTT. It codes for CASSGPRRLSGNTIYF. The J gene is TRBJ1-3, the V gene TRBV6-4; D is uncertain. The germline V gene has CDR1 MRHNA and CDR2 SNTAGT. CDR3 length: 16 residues. V was cut by 4 bases and J by 0 bases, with 13 bases left in between.

For the CDR3, the DNA is TGCGCCAGCAGCTTCACAGGGCTGAACACCGGGGAGCTGTTTTTT. This sequence encodes CASSFTGLNTGELFF. The chain combines TRBV5-1 with TRBJ2-2; D is possibly TRBD1 (6 bases). This CDR3 contains 15 residues. Per the germline V gene, CDR1 is SGHRS and CDR2 is YFSETQ. V was shortened by 2 bases and J by 1 base, with 9 bases between the two germline ends.

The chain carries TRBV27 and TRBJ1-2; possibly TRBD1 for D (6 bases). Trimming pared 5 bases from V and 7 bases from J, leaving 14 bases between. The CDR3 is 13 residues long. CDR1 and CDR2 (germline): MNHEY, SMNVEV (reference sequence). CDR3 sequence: CASSRTGRVGYTF. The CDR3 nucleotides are TGTGCCAGCAGTCGCACAGGGAGGGTTGGCTACACCTTC.

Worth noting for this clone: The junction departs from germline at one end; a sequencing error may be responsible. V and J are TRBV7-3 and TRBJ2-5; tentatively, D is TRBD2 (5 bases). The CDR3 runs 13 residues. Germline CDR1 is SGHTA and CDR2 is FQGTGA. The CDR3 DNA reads TGTGCCAGCAGCTTAGGCGGGCAAGGGACCCAGTACTTC. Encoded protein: CASSLGGQGTQYF.

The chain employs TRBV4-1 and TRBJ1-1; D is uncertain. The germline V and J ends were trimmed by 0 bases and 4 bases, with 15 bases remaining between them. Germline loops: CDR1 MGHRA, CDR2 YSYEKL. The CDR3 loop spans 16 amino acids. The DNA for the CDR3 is TGCGCCAGCAGCCAAGATCTTGGTGGGGTTAGCACTGAAGCTTTCTTT. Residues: CASSQDLGGVSTEAFF.

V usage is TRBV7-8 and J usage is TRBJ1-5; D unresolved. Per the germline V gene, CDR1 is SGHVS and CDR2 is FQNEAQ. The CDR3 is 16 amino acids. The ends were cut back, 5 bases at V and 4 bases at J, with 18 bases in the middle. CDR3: CASSPRTGALNQPQHF. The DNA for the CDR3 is TGTGCCAGCAGCCCTCGGACCGGTGCCTTAAATCAGCCCCAGCATTTT.

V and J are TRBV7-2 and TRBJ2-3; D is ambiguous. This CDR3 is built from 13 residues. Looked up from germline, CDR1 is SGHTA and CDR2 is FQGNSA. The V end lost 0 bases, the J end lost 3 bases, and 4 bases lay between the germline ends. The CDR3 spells CASSLALTDTQYF. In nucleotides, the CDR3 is TGTGCCAGCAGCTTAGCCCTGACAGATACGCAGTATTTT.

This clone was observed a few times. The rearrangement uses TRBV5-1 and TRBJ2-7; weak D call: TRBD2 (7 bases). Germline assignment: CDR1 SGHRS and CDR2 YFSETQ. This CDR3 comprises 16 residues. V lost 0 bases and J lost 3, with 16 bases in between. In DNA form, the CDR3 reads TGCGCCAGCAGCTTGGCCGGGGGGCAAGGGGGCTACGAGCAGTACTTC. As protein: CASSLAGGQGGYEQYF.

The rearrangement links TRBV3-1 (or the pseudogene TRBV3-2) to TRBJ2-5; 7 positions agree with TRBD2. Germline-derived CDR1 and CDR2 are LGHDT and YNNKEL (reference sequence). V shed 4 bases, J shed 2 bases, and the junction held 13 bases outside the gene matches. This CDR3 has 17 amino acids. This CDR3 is CASSRSGWGGVQETQYF. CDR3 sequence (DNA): TGTGCCAGCAGCCGGAGTGGTTGGGGGGGGGTACAAGAGACCCAGTACTTC.

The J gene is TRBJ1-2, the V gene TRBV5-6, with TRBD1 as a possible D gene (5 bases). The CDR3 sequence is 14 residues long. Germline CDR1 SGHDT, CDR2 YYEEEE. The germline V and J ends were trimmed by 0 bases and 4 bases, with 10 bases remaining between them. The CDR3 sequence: CASSLEGAIYGYTF. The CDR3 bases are TGTGCCAGCAGCTTGGAAGGGGCCATCTATGGCTACACCTTC.

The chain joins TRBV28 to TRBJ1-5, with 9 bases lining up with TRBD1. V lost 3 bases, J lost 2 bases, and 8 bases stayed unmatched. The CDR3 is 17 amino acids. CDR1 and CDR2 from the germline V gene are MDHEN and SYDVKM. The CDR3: CASSLWEQGAGNQPQHF. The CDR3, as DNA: TGTGCCAGCAGTTTGTGGGAACAGGGGGCTGGCAATCAGCCCCAGCATTTT.

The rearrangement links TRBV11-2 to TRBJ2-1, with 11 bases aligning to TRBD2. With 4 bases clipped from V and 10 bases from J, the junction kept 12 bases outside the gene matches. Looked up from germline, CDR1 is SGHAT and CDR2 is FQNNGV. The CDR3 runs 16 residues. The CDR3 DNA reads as TGTGCCAGCAGCTCTAACCCTAGCGGGGGGATGGGGGAGCAGTTCTTC. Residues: CASSSNPSGGMGEQFF. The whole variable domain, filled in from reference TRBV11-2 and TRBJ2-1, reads EAGVAQSPRYKIIEKRQSVAFWCNPISGHATLYWYQQILGQGPKLLIQFQNNGVVDDSQLPKDRFSAERLKGVDSTLKIQPAKLEDSAVYLCASSSNPSGGMGEQFFGPGTRLTVL.